This TCR beta chain was captured by sequencing in a study of CD4+ T cells in melanoma. The CDR3 loop spans 13 amino acids. V lost 8 bases and J lost 4, with 14 bases in between. Germline V CDR1 and CDR2: LNHNV, YYDKDF (reference sequence). The table came from immunoSEQ multiplex PCR; TCRdb's copy has only in-frame clones and leaves some out. The sample yields some 13,000 clones, about 74% seen once. The clonotype was recovered from a human donor with melanoma. Sequenced sample: cells from a culture (not recorded whether cultured in vitro). The rearrangement uses TRBV15 and TRBJ1-2, with TRBD1 as a possible D gene (5 bases). The CDR3 nucleotides are TGTGCCACCCAATCGGGGCGCAGCTATGGCTACACCTTC. The encoded protein is CATQSGRSYGYTF.